One sample yielded the 9 T cell receptor beta chains listed below, sequenced in a study of T cells in Graves' hyperthyroidism and ophthalmopathy. The investigators amplified TCR beta CDR3 regions from RNA transcripts. The primer set for the first-round RT-PCR of the TCR CDR3 was HTBI. TCRdb reprocessed the multiplex PCR reads via MiXCR and lists one record per CDR3 protein. The table lists 270,000 or so distinct CDR3 sequences, approximately 26% of them singletons. Material: blood. Receptor source: a man aged 35-49 years with Graves' hyperthyroidism that later progressed to Graves' ophthalmopathy.

This clonotype appeared many times. V usage is TRBV6-5 and J usage is TRBJ2-7, with unresolved D. V lost 0 bases, J lost 2 bases, and 5 bases lay in between. This CDR3 has 13 residues. Germline lookup yields CDR1 MNHEY and CDR2 SVGAGI. CDR3 nucleotide sequence: TGTGCCAGCAGTTACTCGCCGGCCTACGAGCAGTACTTC. Translation gives CASSYSPAYEQYF.

The genes are TRBV7-2 and TRBJ2-4; no firm D call. This CDR3 has 12 amino acids. Germline values: CDR1 SGHTA, CDR2 FQGNSA. With 4 bases removed from V and 7 bases from J, the gap between germline ends came to 8 bases. The chain's CDR3 is CASSSYVNIQYF. The CDR3 DNA is TGTGCCAGCAGCTCCTACGTCAACATTCAGTACTTC.

This clonotype was observed many times. The rearrangement joins TRBV5-1 to TRBJ2-5; D is unclear. The V and J ends lost 4 bases and 3 bases respectively, with 13 bases between them. This CDR3 is 14 amino acids long. Germline V CDR1 and CDR2: SGHRS, YFSETQ. CDR3 sequence (DNA): TGCGCCAGCAGCACGGACGGAATAGAAGAGACCCAGTACTTC. It specifies CASSTDGIEETQYF.

This clonotype was counted ten times or more. The gene calls are TRBV6-1 and TRBJ2-7, with 9 bases aligning to TRBD2. The CDR3 contains 14 residues. Unmatched junction bases numbered 14, after V lost 8 bases and J lost 9 bases. Germline CDR1 reads MNHNS; CDR2 reads SASEGT. The CDR3 bases are TGTGCCAGCGCAACCGGGCGGGAGGGCCTTGGGCAGTACTTC. Translating gives CASATGREGLGQYF.

This chain connects TRBV12-3 or TRBV12-4 to TRBJ2-2; possible D gene TRBD2, 6 bases. V was pared by 6 bases and J by 0 bases, with 11 bases between. The CDR3 is made up of 15 amino acids. CDR3 DNA sequence: TGTGCCAGCAGGCCCCGCGGGGCGAACACCGGGGAGCTGTTTTTT. Residues: CASRPRGANTGELFF.

In this sample, this clonotype turned up many times. This rearrangement joins TRBV20-1 to TRBJ2-4; 9 nucleotides line up with TRBD2. Germline values: CDR1 DFQATT, CDR2 SNEGSKA (reference sequence). The trim removed 0 bases at V and 0 bases at J, leaving 9 bases unmatched. The CDR3 loop spans 18 amino acids. The CDR3 region is CSARDWIAGALAKNIQYF. The CDR3 nucleotides read TGCAGTGCTAGAGATTGGATAGCGGGAGCACTAGCCAAAAACATTCAGTACTTC.

The table lists this clonotype with many counts. The chain couples TRBV30 to TRBJ1-1; D gene ambiguous. V lost 2 bases and J 10 bases, leaving 14 bases between the germline ends. The V gene's germline CDR1 is GTSNPN and CDR2 SVGIG (reference sequence). The CDR3 extends over 12 amino acids. This chain's CDR3 is CAWSPNSVRAFF. CDR3 bases: TGTGCCTGGAGTCCTAACAGTGTACGAGCTTTCTTT.

This clonotype occurred many times. This rearrangement joins TRBV24-1 to TRBJ2-3, with D perhaps matching TRBD2 (6 bases). The CDR3 sequence is 15 residues long. Germline CDR1 and CDR2: KGHDR and SFDVKD. Trimming pared 7 bases from V and 6 bases from J, leaving 19 bases between. The CDR3 nucleotides are TGTGCCACCAGCTGGCACGGGGGACCGGGGGATACGCAGTATTTT. Encoded protein: CATSWHGGPGDTQYF.

Many counts were recorded for this clonotype. The chain is built from TRBV7-9 and TRBJ2-5, with D possibly TRBD1 on 6 matching bases. V was cut by 5 bases and J by 2 bases, with 12 bases left in between. Germline CDR1 is SEHNR and CDR2 is FQNEAQ (reference sequence). This CDR3 is built from 14 residues. The CDR3 nucleotides are TGTGCCAGCAGCGAAACTAGGGGGCAAGAGACCCAGTACTTC. It translates to CASSETRGQETQYF.